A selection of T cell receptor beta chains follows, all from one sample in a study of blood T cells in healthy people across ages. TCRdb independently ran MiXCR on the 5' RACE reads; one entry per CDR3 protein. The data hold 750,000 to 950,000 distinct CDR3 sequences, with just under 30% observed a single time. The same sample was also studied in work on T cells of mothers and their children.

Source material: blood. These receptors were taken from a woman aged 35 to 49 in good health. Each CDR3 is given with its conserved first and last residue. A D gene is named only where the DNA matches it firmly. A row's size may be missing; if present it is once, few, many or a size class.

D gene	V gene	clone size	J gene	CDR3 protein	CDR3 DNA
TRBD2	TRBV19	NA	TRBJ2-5	CATAPTSGGRDEQYF	TGTGCCACCGCCCCAACTAGCGGGGGACGGGATGAGCAGTACTTC
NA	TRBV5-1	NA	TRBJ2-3	CASSLAGKATDTQYF	TGCGCCAGCAGCTTGGCGGGCAAAGCCACAGATACGCAGTATTTT
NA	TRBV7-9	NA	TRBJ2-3	CASSLLLSDTQYF	TGTGCCAGCAGCTTACTTCTTTCGGATACGCAGTATTTT
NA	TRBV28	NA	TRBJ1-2	CASSLGRQASYGYTF	TGTGCCAGCAGTTTAGGGAGGCAGGCATCATATGGCTACACCTTC
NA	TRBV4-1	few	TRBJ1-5	CASSQESASTYSNQPQHF	TGCGCCAGCAGCCAAGAATCCGCCTCTACTTATAGCAATCAGCCCCAGCATTTT
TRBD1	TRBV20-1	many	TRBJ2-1	CSAGRDRREQFF	TGCAGTGCCGGCCGGGACAGGAGGGAGCAGTTCTTC
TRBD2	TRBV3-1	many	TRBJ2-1	CASSQARGGARNEQFF	TGTGCCAGCAGCCAAGCCCGCGGGGGGGCCCGCAATGAGCAGTTCTTC
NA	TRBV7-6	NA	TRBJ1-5	CASGSDVNQPQHF	TGTGCCAGCGGCTCGGACGTCAATCAGCCCCAGCATTTT
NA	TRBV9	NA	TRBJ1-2	CASSVDIKGAGDGYTF	TGTGCCAGCAGCGTAGATATAAAAGGGGCAGGGGACGGCTACACCTTC
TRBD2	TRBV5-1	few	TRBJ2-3	CASSWRLAGGQDTQYF	TGCGCCAGCAGCTGGAGACTAGCGGGGGGCCAAGATACGCAGTATTTT
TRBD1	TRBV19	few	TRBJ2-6	CASSTTGGGSGANVLTF	TGTGCCAGTAGTACGACAGGGGGCGGGTCTGGGGCCAACGTCCTGACTTTC
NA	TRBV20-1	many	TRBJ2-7	CSAMELTGSYEQYF	TGCAGTGCAATGGAACTTACAGGTTCCTACGAGCAGTACTTC
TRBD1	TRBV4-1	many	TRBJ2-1	CASSQEAGQGASEQFF	TGCGCCAGCAGCCAAGAGGCGGGGCAGGGGGCAAGTGAGCAGTTCTTC
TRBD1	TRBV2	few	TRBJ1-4	CASSRTGVLANEKLFF	TGTGCCAGCAGTCGGACAGGGGTATTAGCTAATGAAAAACTGTTTTTT
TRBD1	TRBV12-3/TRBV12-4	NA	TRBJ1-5	CASSETGLPQHF	TGTGCCAGCAGTGAGACAGGGCTGCCCCAGCATTTT
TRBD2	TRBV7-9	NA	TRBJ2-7	CASSSRLAGGPRIYEQYF	TGTGCCAGCAGCTCTCGACTAGCGGGGGGGCCCCGCATCTACGAGCAGTACTTC
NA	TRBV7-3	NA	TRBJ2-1	CASSSSEQFF	TGTGCCAGCAGCTCATCTGAGCAGTTCTTC
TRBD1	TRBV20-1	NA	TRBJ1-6	CSARVSVRQGASPLYF	TGCAGTGCTAGAGTCTCGGTCAGACAGGGGGCTTCACCCCTCTACTTT
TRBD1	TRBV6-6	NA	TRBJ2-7	CASSRQGISYEQYF	TGTGCCAGCAGTAGACAGGGGATCTCCTACGAGCAGTACTTC
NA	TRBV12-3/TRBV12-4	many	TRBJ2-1	CASSWRGEQFF	TGTGCCAGCAGTTGGCGAGGTGAGCAGTTCTTC
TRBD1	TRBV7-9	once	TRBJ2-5	CASSPEGAHFQETQYF	TGTGCCAGCAGCCCAGAGGGGGCACACTTCCAAGAGACCCAGTACTTC
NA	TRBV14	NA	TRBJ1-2	CASSQGASQNNYGYTF	TGTGCCAGCAGCCAAGGGGCGTCACAGAATAACTATGGCTACACCTTC
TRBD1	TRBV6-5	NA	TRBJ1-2	CASRSNSGQGSYGYTF	TGTGCCAGCAGATCTAATTCGGGACAGGGGTCCTATGGCTACACCTTC
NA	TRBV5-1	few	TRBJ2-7	CASSSTLGSYEQYF	TGCGCCAGCAGCTCGACATTGGGCTCCTACGAGCAGTACTTC
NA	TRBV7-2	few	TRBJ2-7	CASSLEGGLGNEQYF	TGTGCCAGCAGCTTAGAAGGGGGTTTAGGCAACGAGCAGTACTTC
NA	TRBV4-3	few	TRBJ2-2	CASSRQGGTGELFF	TGCGCCAGCAGTCGGCAGGGAGGCACCGGGGAGCTGTTTTTT
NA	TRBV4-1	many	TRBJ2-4	CASSQVPGAKNIQYF	TGCGCCAGCAGCCAAGTGCCGGGGGCCAAAAACATTCAGTACTTC
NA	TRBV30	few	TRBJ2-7	CAWGGAPYEQYF	TGTGCCTGGGGAGGGGCCCCCTACGAGCAGTACTTC
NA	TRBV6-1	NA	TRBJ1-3	CASSADGNSGNTIYF	TGTGCCAGCAGCGCGGACGGCAACTCTGGAAACACCATATATTTT
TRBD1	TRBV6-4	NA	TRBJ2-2	CASSDRQGSGELFF	TGTGCCAGCAGTGACAGACAGGGGTCCGGGGAGCTGTTTTTT
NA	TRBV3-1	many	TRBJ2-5	CASSQQGQETQYF	TGTGCCAGCAGCCAACAGGGTCAAGAGACCCAGTACTTC
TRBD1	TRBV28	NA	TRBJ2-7	CASSRLTGTDIYEQYF	TGTGCCAGCAGCCGCCTGACAGGGACCGATATCTACGAGCAGTACTTC
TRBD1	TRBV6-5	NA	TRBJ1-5	CASSRPSSGTGGNQPQHF	TGTGCCAGCAGTCGCCCGAGTTCCGGGACAGGGGGCAATCAGCCCCAGCATTTT
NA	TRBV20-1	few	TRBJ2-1	CSASRGGDNEQFF	TGCAGTGCTTCTAGGGGGGGGGACAATGAGCAGTTCTTC
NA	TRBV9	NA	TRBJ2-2	CASEPQSNTGELFF	TGTGCCAGCGAGCCACAGTCGAACACCGGGGAGCTGTTTTTT